The 23 T cell receptor beta chains presented below share a single source sample, sequenced in a study of somatic mutations in cytotoxic T cells in rheumatoid arthritis (dated by TCRdb to about 2017). The library was built by means of the immunoSEQ multiplex PCR assay. As stored in TCRdb, this immuneACCESS dataset retains in-frame rearrangements with V and J assigned. A fraction of the clones does not appear; measured against another copy, unresolved V genes explain less than half of the discrepancy, and the remainder lacks a known reason. A total of 20,000 or so clones appear in this sample, about 80% of them only once. The top ten clones comprise more than 7% of the sample. Input material: CD8+ T cells sorted from blood. Receptors originate from an adult with rheumatoid arthritis.

The chain links TRBV25-1 to TRBJ2-2; weak D call: TRBD2 (6 bases). The germline V and J ends were trimmed by 11 bases and 5 bases, with 9 bases remaining between them. Germline V lookup: CDR1 MGHDK, CDR2 SYGVNS. The CDR3 has 11 amino acids. CDR3 bases: TGTGCCGTCCGGGGGACCGGGGAGCTGTTTTTT. Translating gives CAVRGTGELFF.

The chain carries TRBV19 and TRBJ2-2; TRBD2 might be the D (6 bases). CDR1 is LNHDA and CDR2 is SQIVND in the germline V gene (reference sequence). V gave up 3 bases and J gave up 6 bases, with 14 bases separating them. The length of the CDR3 is 15 residues. The DNA of the CDR3 is TGTGCCAGTAGTATCGGGGGTTTTTTGGCCGGGGAGCTGTTTTTT. This codes for CASSIGGFLAGELFF.

The chain couples TRBV11-2 to TRBJ2-7; 8 bases map to TRBD2. This CDR3 region has 14 residues. CDR1 and CDR2 from the germline V gene are SGHAT and FQNNGV. The junction had 3 bases not matched to a gene; V was cut back by 2 bases and J by 3 bases. The chain's CDR3 is CASSLFGGDYEQYF. The CDR3 coding sequence is TGTGCCAGCAGCTTATTCGGGGGGGACTACGAGCAGTACTTC.

This clone was observed a handful of times. The V call is TRBV30, the J call TRBJ2-7; D gene unclear. The CDR3 spans 10 residues. Germline values: CDR1 GTSNPN, CDR2 SVGIG (reference sequence). The V end lost 0 bases, the J end lost 6 bases, and 3 bases lay between the germline ends. This CDR3 is CAWSVGEQYF. The CDR3, as DNA: TGTGCCTGGAGTGTAGGCGAGCAGTACTTC.

Of note for this clone: The CDR3 does not close with the conserved phenylalanine or tryptophan, likely indicating a read error. The chain combines TRBV27 with TRBJ1-2; maybe TRBD1 (5 bases). Per the germline V gene, CDR1 is MNHEY and CDR2 is SMNVEV (reference sequence). There are 13 residues in the CDR3. Trimming shortened V by 2 bases and J by 2 bases, and 6 bases separated the two germline ends. CDR3 nucleotides: TGTGCCAGCAGTTTAGACAGCAACTATGGCTACACCCTC. This codes for CASSLDSNYGYTL.

The V and J genes are TRBV19 and TRBJ2-5, with 11 bases lining up with TRBD2. Trimming at V came to 6 bases and at J to 3 bases, leaving 9 bases not matched to a gene. The CDR3 covers 16 residues. From germline, CDR1 is LNHDA and CDR2 SQIVND (reference sequence). The CDR3 region has the DNA TGTGCCAGTAGACTAGCGGGAGTAGGCGGAAAAGAGACCCAGTACTTC. It specifies CASRLAGVGGKETQYF.

The rearrangement uses TRBV29-1 and TRBJ2-1, with 8 bases identical to TRBD2. The V gene end was trimmed by 7 bases and the J gene end by 6 bases; junction bases not matched to a gene: 11. From germline, CDR1 is SQVTM and CDR2 ANQGSEA. CDR3 size: 14 residues. The CDR3 loop is CSGGVREGPNEQFF. Written as DNA, the CDR3 is TGCAGCGGGGGAGTTCGGGAGGGCCCCAATGAGCAGTTCTTC.

The V call is TRBV7-9, the J call TRBJ2-5; D gene uncertain. Trimming stripped 7 bases from V and 2 bases from J, with 8 bases between. Germline V CDR1 and CDR2: SEHNR, FQNEAQ (reference sequence). The CDR3 length is 12 residues. The CDR3 region is CASTGGQETQYF. CDR3 nucleotide sequence: TGTGCCAGCACTGGTGGACAAGAGACCCAGTACTTC.

This rearrangement joins TRBV7-6 to TRBJ2-7, with 8 bases identical to TRBD1. Germline lookup yields CDR1 SGHVS and CDR2 FNYEAQ. V dropped 3 bases and J dropped 3; count of bases not matched to a gene: 4. CDR3 size: 14 residues. The CDR3 DNA is TGTGCCAGCAGCTTGGGACAGGTCGGCTACGAGCAGTACTTC. Protein sequence: CASSLGQVGYEQYF. Together with reference TRBV7-6 and TRBJ2-7, the CDR3 gives the full variable domain: GAGVSQSPRYKVTKRGQDVALRCDPISGHVSLYWYRQALGQGPEFLTYFNYEAQQDKSGLPNDRFSAERPEGSISTLTIQRTEQRDSAMYRCASSLGQVGYEQYFGPGTRLTVT.

The V gene is TRBV11-3, the J gene TRBJ2-7; D remains unclear. Per the germline V gene, CDR1 is SGHNT and CDR2 is YENEEA. Trimming removed 4 bases from V and 0 bases from J, with 10 bases in between. This CDR3 contains 14 residues. CDR3 residues: CASSSRSVSYEQYF. Here the CDR3 DNA reads TGTGCCAGCAGCTCCCGGTCGGTCTCCTACGAGCAGTACTTC.

V usage is TRBV18 and J usage is TRBJ1-2; D call uncertain. The germline CDR1 and CDR2 sequences are KGHSH and LQKENI. V lost 3 bases and J lost 5, with 10 bases in between. The CDR3 extends over 13 amino acids. In nucleotides, the CDR3 is TGTGCCAGCTCACCTATAGTGGGTTATGGCTACACCTTC. It yields the protein CASSPIVGYGYTF.

This chain connects TRBV7-9 to TRBJ1-3, with a weak D call TRBD1 (6 bases). Germline CDR1 SEHNR, CDR2 FQNEAQ (reference sequence). Trimming took off 5 bases at V and 1 base at J, with 9 bases between the two ends. The CDR3 contains 14 residues. The CDR3 reads CASSLGGSGNTIYF. As DNA, the CDR3 is TGTGCCAGCAGCCTAGGGGGGTCTGGAAACACCATATATTTT.

J is TRBJ2-2 and V is TRBV7-8; D not resolved. This CDR3 region has 13 residues. Germline CDR1 SGHVS, CDR2 FQNEAQ. V shed 2 bases and J shed 9 bases, with 10 bases lying between them. CDR3 amino acids: CASSLLGIRELFF. DNA for the CDR3: TGTGCCAGCAGCTTACTTGGTATTCGGGAGCTGTTTTTT.

This clone showed up just a few times. V usage is TRBV9 and J usage is TRBJ2-7, with a weak D call TRBD2 (6 bases). Trimming cost V 1 base and J 2 bases, with 13 bases left between them. The germline CDR1 and CDR2 sequences are SGDLS and YYNGEE. CDR3 length: 15 residues. In DNA, the CDR3 is TGTGCCAGCAGCGTATGGAGGGACCCGACCTACGAGCAGTACTTC. This codes for CASSVWRDPTYEQYF.

The genes are TRBV9 and TRBJ2-5, with D perhaps matching TRBD1 (6 bases). V lost 3 bases and J 7 bases, leaving 19 bases between the germline ends. Germline V gives CDR1 SGDLS, CDR2 YYNGEE. The CDR3 loop spans 15 amino acids. Here the CDR3 DNA reads TGTGCCAGCAGCGACGGGACACCTACTTGGGGGACCCAGTACTTC. Translation gives CASSDGTPTWGTQYF.

By sample share, this clone is medium-sized. The chain uses TRBV19 and TRBJ2-1; 7 nucleotides line up with TRBD2. Germline assignment: CDR1 LNHDA and CDR2 SQIVND (reference sequence). CDR3 size: 13 residues. The junction had 5 bases not matched to a gene; V was cut back by 4 bases and J by 8 bases. In nucleotides, the CDR3 is TGTGCCAGTAGTAGCGGGAGAACTGATGAGCAGTTCTTC. Protein: CASSSGRTDEQFF.

This rearrangement joins TRBV9 to TRBJ1-1; D remains ambiguous. V was trimmed by 4 bases and J by 1 base, leaving 8 bases between them. The length of the CDR3 is 13 residues. Germline assignment: CDR1 SGDLS and CDR2 YYNGEE. CDR3: CASSLTSNTEAFF. The DNA for the CDR3 is TGTGCCAGCAGCTTGACATCGAACACTGAAGCTTTCTTT. Combining the CDR3 with reference TRBV9 and TRBJ1-1 gives the whole variable domain DSGVTQTPKHLITATGQRVTLRCSPRSGDLSVYWYQQSLDQGLQFLIQYYNGEERAKGNILERFSAQQFPDLHSELNLSSLELGDSALYFCASSLTSNTEAFFGQGTRLTVV.

CDR3 region: CASSLAPPVPYNEQFF. The CDR3 nucleotides read TGTGCCAGCAGCTTAGCCCCTCCCGTCCCGTACAATGAGCAGTTCTTC. V usage is TRBV7-2 and J usage is TRBJ2-1; D is ambiguous. The germline V and J ends were trimmed by 0 bases and 4 bases, with 13 bases remaining between them. Germline lookup yields CDR1 SGHTA and CDR2 FQGNSA. This CDR3 has 16 amino acids.

The rearrangement joins TRBV21-1 to TRBJ2-7; TRBD1 was called by the table and not checked on the DNA. TRBV21-1 is classified as a pseudogene. This CDR3 contains 16 residues. The CDR3 protein is CASSKKQGVSSYEQYF. As DNA, the CDR3 is TGTGCCAGCAGCAAAAAGCAGGGGGTATCGTCCTACGAGCAGTACTTC.

The chain links TRBV27 to TRBJ2-7; D is perhaps TRBD2 (6 bases). Looked up from germline, CDR1 is MNHEY and CDR2 is SMNVEV (reference sequence). Between the trimmed V and J ends, which lost 8 bases and 0 bases, there was a span of 11 bases. The CDR3 sequence is 13 residues long. Here the CDR3 reads CASGTSPSYEQYF. CDR3 nucleotides: TGTGCCAGCGGGACTTCACCCTCCTACGAGCAGTACTTC.

The genes are TRBV5-4 and TRBJ1-1; 12 nucleotides align to TRBD1. V lost 4 bases, J lost 0 bases, and 4 bases stayed unmatched. The CDR3 is made up of 16 amino acids. The germline CDR1 and CDR2 sequences are SGHNT and YYREEE (reference sequence). DNA for the CDR3: TGTGCCAGCAGCGGAGGGACAGGGGGCCTGAACACTGAAGCTTTCTTT. Translating gives CASSGGTGGLNTEAFF.

This clone was seen only a few times. V and J are TRBV5-6 and TRBJ1-4; D call uncertain. This CDR3 contains 15 residues. The germline gives CDR1 SGHDT, CDR2 YYEEEE. V lost 1 base and J 4 bases, leaving 11 bases between the germline ends. The CDR3 sequence is CASSLFGRSNEKLFF. CDR3 nucleotides: TGTGCCAGCAGCTTGTTTGGCAGAAGTAATGAAAAACTGTTTTTT.

The chain couples TRBV7-9 to TRBJ2-5; D is possibly TRBD1 or TRBD2 (7 bases each). Germline V gives CDR1 SEHNR, CDR2 FQNEAQ (reference sequence). V was shortened by 5 bases and J by 5 bases, with 21 bases between the two germline ends. The CDR3 is 16 amino acids. The CDR3, as DNA: TGTGCCAGCAGCCCCATCTACAGGGGAGGGAGGGAGACCCAGTACTTC. It encodes CASSPIYRGGRETQYF.